These 5 T cell receptor beta chains came from one sample sequenced in a study of human T cells and chemical hapten exposure. This sample's time point: patch test 1, 2 weeks after DPC sensitization. Documented treatment: therapeutic diphenylcyclopropenone sensitization with weekly scalp DPC. Via MiXCR, TCRdb re-called the RACE reads, giving one row per CDR3 protein. The data contain about 360,000 distinct CDR3 sequences, more than 4.5% of them singletons. Sequencing used whole blood, obtained in connection with sensitization to the hapten diphenylcyclopropenone (DPC). The receptor set was obtained from a woman in her fifties or sixties with alopecia areata. Some clones in this sample may be carry-over from other donors' samples.

In this sample, this clonotype turned up a few times. This chain connects TRBV12-3 or TRBV12-4 to TRBJ1-6; D not certain. CDR3 length: 13 amino acids. V dropped 5 bases and J dropped 10 bases, with 12 bases sitting between them. CDR3 DNA sequence: TGTGCCAGCAGTCCCTTCCGGCAGTCACCCCTCCACTTT. Its protein is CASSPFRQSPLHF.

J is TRBJ2-3 and V is TRBV6-1; TRBD2 might be the D (6 bases). The CDR3 consists of 16 residues. Germline V lookup: CDR1 MNHNS, CDR2 SASEGT. V lost 1 base and J 0 bases, leaving 11 bases between the germline ends. The CDR3 region has the DNA TGTGCCAGCAGTGAAGGGGACTCCCCTAGCACAGATACGCAGTATTTT. Amino acids: CASSEGDSPSTDTQYF.

This clonotype came up a few times. The chain links TRBV9 to TRBJ1-6, with a weak D call TRBD1 (6 bases). Germline V CDR1 and CDR2: SGDLS, YYNGEE. V lost 1 base and J lost 12, with 14 bases in between. The CDR3 consists of 14 residues. CDR3 nucleotide sequence: TGTGCCAGCAGCGTAAACAGGGTAGGGGTACCCCTCCACTTT. Translated: CASSVNRVGVPLHF.

V usage is TRBV27 and J usage is TRBJ2-1, with 11 positions matching TRBD1. The CDR3 loop spans 14 amino acids. V dropped 6 bases and J dropped 6; count of bases not matched to a gene: 4. Germline loops: CDR1 MNHEY, CDR2 SMNVEV (reference sequence). The CDR3 reads CASRPGTGGNEQFF. CDR3 nucleotide sequence: TGTGCCAGCAGACCCGGGACAGGGGGCAATGAGCAGTTCTTC.

The chain recombines TRBV29-1 with TRBJ2-2, with a tentative D call TRBD1 (6 bases). Germline V gives CDR1 SQVTM, CDR2 ANQGSEA. CDR3 length: 13 amino acids. V lost 4 bases, J lost 3 bases, and 9 bases lay in between. The CDR3 region has the DNA TGCAGCGTTGTGGGGACATACACCGGGGAGCTGTTTTTT. Translation gives CSVVGTYTGELFF.